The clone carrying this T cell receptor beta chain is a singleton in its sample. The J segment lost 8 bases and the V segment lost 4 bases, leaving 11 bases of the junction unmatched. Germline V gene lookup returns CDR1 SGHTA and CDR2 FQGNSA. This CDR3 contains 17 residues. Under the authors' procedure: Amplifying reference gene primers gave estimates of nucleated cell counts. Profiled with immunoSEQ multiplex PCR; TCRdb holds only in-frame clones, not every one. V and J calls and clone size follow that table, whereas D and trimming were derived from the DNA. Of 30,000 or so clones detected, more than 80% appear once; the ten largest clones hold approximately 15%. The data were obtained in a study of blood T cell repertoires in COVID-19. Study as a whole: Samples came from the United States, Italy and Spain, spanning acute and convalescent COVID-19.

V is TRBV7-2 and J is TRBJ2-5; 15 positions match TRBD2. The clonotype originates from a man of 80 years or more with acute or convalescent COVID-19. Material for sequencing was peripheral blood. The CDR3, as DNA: TGTGCCAGCAGCTCCCGCCAAGGACTAGCGGGGGGGCGTACCCAGTACTTC. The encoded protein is CASSSRQGLAGGRTQYF.